A selection of T cell receptor beta chains follows, all from one sample in a study of blood T cells in healthy people across ages. TCRdb used MiXCR to reprocess the 5' RACE reads, holding one entry per CDR3 protein. The sample lists about 800,000 distinct CDR3 sequences, approximately 25% occurring once. Separately, the same data were catalogued under a study of T cells of mothers and their children.

Sequencing was done on a sample of blood. These receptors were obtained from a boy aged 5 to 17 in good health. CDR3s include the opening cysteine and the closing phenylalanine or tryptophan. D genes are given only for firm matches. The size entry is marked missing in some rows and otherwise reads once, few, many or a size class.

clone_size cdr3_length j_call v_call d_call cdr3_aa cdr3_nt
NA 13 TRBJ2-5 TRBV20-1 NA CSARVELQETQYF TGCAGTGCTAGAGTAGAACTCCAAGAGACCCAGTACTTC
NA 15 TRBJ2-7 TRBV18 TRBD2 CASSPVSGSGCEQYF TGTGCCAGCTCACCCGTCTCGGGTAGCGGGTGCGAGCAGTACTTC
NA 15 TRBJ2-1 TRBV6-2/TRBV6-3 NA CASSQGQNPYNERFF TGTGCCAGCAGTCAAGGACAGAACCCCTACAATGAGCGGTTCTTC
NA 11 TRBJ2-7 TRBV12-3/TRBV12-4 NA CASSFKHEQYF TGTGCCAGCAGTTTTAAGCACGAGCAGTACTTC
NA 13 TRBJ2-5 TRBV29-1 NA CSVSRGAVETQYF TGCAGCGTTAGCCGAGGGGCGGTCGAGACCCAGTACTTC
NA 19 TRBJ2-1 TRBV28 TRBD2 CASSPLPGLAASSYNEQFF TGTGCCAGCAGTCCACTTCCGGGACTAGCGGCCAGCTCCTACAATGAGCAGTTCTTC
many 14 TRBJ2-7 TRBV27 NA CASSLTAGSYEQYF TGTGCCAGCAGTTTAACAGCTGGGTCCTACGAGCAGTACTTC
few 12 TRBJ1-1 TRBV6-1 NA CASILSGIVAFF TGTGCCAGCATTTTGTCAGGTATCGTAGCTTTCTTT
few 18 TRBJ2-6 TRBV10-2 TRBD2 CASSDPAGGPSGANVLTF TGCGCCAGCAGTGATCCAGCGGGAGGGCCCTCTGGGGCCAACGTCCTGACTTTC
few 14 TRBJ2-5 TRBV6-5 NA CASSPGPSQETQYF TGTGCCAGCAGTCCCGGGCCTTCGCAAGAGACCCAGTACTTC
NA 19 TRBJ2-5 TRBV7-9 TRBD2 CASSSLQAGGPVPKETQYF TGTGCCAGCAGCTCCCTGCAGGCGGGGGGCCCTGTGCCTAAAGAGACCCAGTACTTC
NA 15 TRBJ2-2 TRBV5-1 NA CASSPGAEDTGELFF TGCGCCAGCAGCCCCGGGGCAGAGGACACCGGGGAGCTGTTTTTT
few 18 TRBJ2-3 TRBV7-2 TRBD2 CASSLALWPTGLADTQYF TGTGCCAGCAGCTTAGCCCTTTGGCCGACCGGACTAGCGGATACGCAGTATTTT
NA 16 TRBJ1-1 TRBV4-1 NA CASSQDPGRIDTEAFF TGCGCCAGCAGCCAAGATCCAGGACGCATTGACACTGAAGCTTTCTTT
NA 14 TRBJ2-7 TRBV29-1 NA CSVADFGRSYEQYF TGCAGCGTTGCGGATTTCGGCAGGTCCTACGAGCAGTACTTC
few 14 TRBJ1-5 TRBV10-3 NA CATRTLASNQPQHF TGTGCCACTCGCACCCTAGCAAGCAATCAGCCCCAGCATTTT
few 15 TRBJ1-2 TRBV4-1 NA CASSQDNRRNYGYTF TGCGCCAGCAGCCAAGATAACAGGCGTAACTATGGCTACACCTTC
few 16 TRBJ1-1 TRBV3-1 NA CASSPPYQGPNTEAFF TGTGCCAGCAGCCCGCCTTATCAGGGCCCGAACACTGAAGCTTTCTTT
NA 15 TRBJ2-7 TRBV28 NA CASSSPWRDSYEQYF TGTGCCAGCAGTTCCCCTTGGCGGGACTCCTACGAGCAGTACTTC
NA 14 TRBJ1-2 TRBV28 TRBD1 CASERGTVNYGYTF TGCGCCAGCGAGAGGGGGACAGTCAACTATGGCTACACCTTC
few 14 TRBJ2-5 TRBV20-1 NA CSVETGTPGETQYF TGCAGTGTTGAGACCGGGACACCGGGGGAGACCCAGTACTTC
NA 15 TRBJ2-1 TRBV5-1 TRBD2 CTSSRTSGGYNEQFF TGCACCAGCAGCCGGACTAGCGGGGGGTACAATGAGCAGTTCTTC
NA 16 TRBJ2-5 TRBV10-3 NA CAISESGATLMETQYF TGTGCCATCAGTGAGTCAGGGGCGACCCTAATGGAGACCCAGTACTTC
NA 16 TRBJ2-7 TRBV28 TRBD1 CASSSNSGQGTYEQYF TGTGCCAGCAGTTCCAACTCGGGACAGGGGACCTACGAGCAGTACTTC
few 14 TRBJ2-7 TRBV21-1 NA CVSSQTGPSYEQYF TGTGTCAGCAGCCAAACGGGGCCCTCCTACGAGCAGTACTTC
few 16 TRBJ2-7 TRBV11-2 TRBD1 CASSLGDRGLSTEQYF TGTGCCAGCAGCTTAGGTGACAGGGGATTAAGTACCGAGCAGTACTTC
NA 13 TRBJ2-7 TRBV10-3 NA CATLNQGTYEQYF TGTGCCACCCTGAACCAGGGAACCTACGAGCAGTACTTC
NA 14 TRBJ1-1 TRBV7-8 TRBD1 CASNTGAPHTEAFF TGTGCCAGCAACACAGGGGCCCCGCACACTGAAGCTTTCTTT